The T cell receptor beta chain under discussion was sequenced for a study of CD8+ T cells in alopecia areata. Extracted from the samples, RNA was reverse transcribed into cDNA to serve as the sequencing template. The table came from immunoSEQ multiplex PCR; TCRdb's copy has only in-frame clones and leaves some out. The table shows 150,000 to 200,000 clones, with about 72% occurring only once. The germline V gene encodes CDR1 MGHRA and CDR2 YSYEKL. This CDR3 has 12 residues. The ends were cut back, 0 bases at V and 3 bases at J, with 3 bases in the middle. A few counts support this clone. Other nucleotide sequences in the sample specify the same CDR3.

The sample was CD8+ T cells sorted from blood, taken at week 0. The sequence came from a human donor with alopecia areata. The chain links TRBV4-1 to TRBJ2-7; D unresolved. CDR3 in amino acids: CASSQDSYEQYF. CDR3 nucleotides: TGCGCCAGCAGCCAAGACAGCTACGAGCAGTACTTC.